This T cell receptor (beta chain) was sequenced for a study of T cell clones after liver transplantation (dated by TCRdb to about 2019). Looking at the study overall: The samples were obtained from ITN030ST, a randomized trial that attempted immunosuppression withdrawal within 2 years after liver transplantation. After a pre-transplant mixed lymphocyte reaction, TCRbeta sequencing was used to pinpoint donor-reactive T cell clones, which were subsequently tracked in post-transplant blood. As an antigen-independent comparator for donor-reactive sequences, third party-reactive TCRbeta sequences were also identified from pre-transplant MLRs. Of the eight recipients, a few were HCV-positive, while the remaining recipients had been transplanted for non-autoimmune, non-viral indications. Subjects received no induction therapy and standard immunosuppression until randomization at 12-24 months post-transplant. Tolerance was defined as complete immunosuppression withdrawal for at least one year with no rise in liver enzymes beyond twice the upper limit of normal. Blood samples were collected pre-transplant, pre-randomization before withdrawal, and post-randomization after either complete withdrawal or failed withdrawal. A cohort of 8 liver transplant recipients was studied, of whom 3 were classified as tolerant and 5 as non-tolerant. What the work shows at the level of the full study, not this receptor alone: Because of small, heterogeneous patient numbers and non-standardized post-transplant time points, the conclusions were only preliminary. Circulating donor-reactive CD4 TCRbeta sequences fell significantly post-transplant in most of the 8 subjects, irrespective of tolerance or HCV status. Low numbers of available donor cells limited the measurable donor-reactive repertoire in two subjects. Donor-reactive sequences declined more than third party-reactive ones, suggesting partial antigen-specific deletion unrelated to withdrawal success. Because no allograft tissue specimens were available, donor-reactive T cells may have migrated into the graft instead of being deleted. After accounting for repertoire turnover, donor-reactive detection was significantly reduced in 7 of 8 subjects for CD4 and 8 of 8 for CD8.

Unstimulated PBMCs, after thawing, were stained for CD3, CD4 and CD8 and then FACS-sorted into CD3+CD4+ and CD3+CD8+ populations. All 8 studied subjects were randomized to immunosuppression withdrawal. The Qiagen DNeasy Blood and Tissue Kit was used for genomic DNA isolation. The table lists this clone with a few counts. The antigen it binds to is not known. No base qualities exist here, and no much larger clone lies one base off it. Using immunoSEQ, frozen genomic DNA was subjected to high-throughput TCRbeta CDR3 sequencing, a process that included PCR amplification, mapping, bias correction and internal controls. The study's processing was this. Only productive rearrangements were retained, with each unique TCRbeta sequence defined by its CDR3 nucleotide sequence together with its V and J gene. For classification of a sequence as donor-reactive, at least 5-fold expansion in CFSE-low cells relative to unstimulated pre-transplant cells and a frequency of at least 0.01% were required. Minimum frequency thresholds were set for each subject based on the unstimulated sample with the lowest template count, ensuring at least 90% detection power. Jensen-Shannon divergence between the top 1000 TCRbeta sequences post-transplant and pre-transplant was used to measure repertoire turnover. Changes in detection of donor-reactive sequences were tested with two-sided Fisher's exact tests. TCRdb took this table from immuneACCESS and kept in-frame rearrangements with V and J called. Such tables lack part of the clones; where checked against another copy, unresolved V genes explain under half of the gap, and the rest is unexplained. V and J calls and clone size follow that table, whereas D and trimming were derived from the DNA. The sample profile shows tens of thousands of clones; over 70% of them were found once. The ten largest clones add up to 0.79% of the sample.

The junction carries 11 bases between V and J, which are trimmed by 0 bases and 3 bases respectively. The CDR3 goes from the cysteine to the phenylalanine over 15 residues. CDR3 DNA only is kept here, 45 bases in frame from base 1. The germline V gene yields KGHSH for CDR1 and LQKENI for CDR2. This receptor was taken from a human patient who received a liver transplant. In transplant recipients, some T cells may be of donor rather than host origin. The receptor chain draws on TRBV18 and TRBJ1-2; the D segment cannot be called with confidence. The material sequenced was CD4+ T cells from blood, taken 12 months after liver transplant. The CDR3 protein sequence reads: CASSPPGRPDYGYTF. The nucleotides read TGTGCCAGCTCACCACCCGGGAGACCTGACTATGGCTACACCTTC.